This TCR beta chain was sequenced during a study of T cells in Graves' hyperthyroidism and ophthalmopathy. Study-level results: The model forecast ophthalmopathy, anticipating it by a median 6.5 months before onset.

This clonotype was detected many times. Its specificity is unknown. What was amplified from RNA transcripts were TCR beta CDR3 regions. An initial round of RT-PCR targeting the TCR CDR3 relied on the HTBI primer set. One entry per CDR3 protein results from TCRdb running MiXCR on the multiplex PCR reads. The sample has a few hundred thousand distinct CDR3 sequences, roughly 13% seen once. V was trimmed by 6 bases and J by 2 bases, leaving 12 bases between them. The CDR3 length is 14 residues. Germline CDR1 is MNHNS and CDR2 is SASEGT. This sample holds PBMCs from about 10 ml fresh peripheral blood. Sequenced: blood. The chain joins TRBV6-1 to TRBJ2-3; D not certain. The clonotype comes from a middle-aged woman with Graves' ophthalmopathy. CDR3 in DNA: TGTGCCAGCAGAAAACGACACGACACAGATACGCAGTATTTT. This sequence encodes CASRKRHDTDTQYF.